The 7 T cell receptor beta chains reported below all come from one sample, sequenced in a study of cytomegalovirus exposure and HLA in healthy donors (TCRdb year 2017). Library method: the immunoSEQ multiplex PCR assay. For the multiplex PCR, a mixture combining 60 forward primers for TCR Vbeta segments and 13 reverse primers for TCR Jbeta segments was used. TCRdb re-hosts the immuneACCESS table, in-frame sequences only. Its copies lack some clones; in the studies checked, an unresolved V gene accounts for under half of them, and the cause for the rest is not known. Present in this sample are some 130,000 clones, 75% to 90% of which were seen just once. About 4% of the sample is in the top ten clones. Source material: PBMCs. The origin of the receptors is a woman in her 40s in good health and CMV-seronegative.

V and J are TRBV28 and TRBJ1-6, with D possibly being TRBD1 (5 bases). Germline-derived CDR1 and CDR2 are MDHEN and SYDVKM. The CDR3 has 15 amino acids. V lost 8 bases and J 0 bases, leaving 11 bases between the germline ends. The CDR3 DNA sequence: TGTGCCAGCCAGGGCTCGTTCTCCTATAATTCACCCCTCCACTTT. Translating gives CASQGSFSYNSPLHF. Complete variable domain (other parts from reference TRBV28 and TRBJ1-6): DVKVTQSSRYLVKRTGEKVFLECVQDMDHENMFWYRQDPGLGLRLIYFSYDVKMKEKGDIPEGYSVSREKKERFSLILESASTNQTSMYLCASQGSFSYNSPLHFGNGTRLTVT.

This sequence joins TRBV4-2 and TRBJ2-1, with D perhaps matching TRBD2 (6 bases). Germline V gene lookup returns CDR1 LGHNA and CDR2 YNFKEQ. This CDR3 contains 14 residues. Trimming removed 1 base from V and 7 bases from J, with 11 bases in between. This chain's CDR3 is CASSQGGVRNEQFF. CDR3 DNA: TGTGCCAGCAGCCAAGGGGGGGTACGGAATGAGCAGTTCTTC.

The chain has TRBV5-6 and TRBJ1-5, with TRBD1 identical over 7 bases. The CDR3 totals 16 residues. Losses at the gene ends were 4 bases for V and 7 bases for J; bases not matched to a gene: 14. Looked up from germline, CDR1 is SGHDT and CDR2 is YYEEEE. CDR3 nucleotides: TGTGCCAGCAGCAAAAGACGACAGGGAGCGTGGCAGCCCCAGCATTTT. It encodes CASSKRRQGAWQPQHF.

The chain employs TRBV6-5 and TRBJ2-3; 9 positions match TRBD2. Germline CDR1 and CDR2: MNHEY and SVGAGI. The CDR3 loop spans 16 amino acids. The V and J ends lost 4 bases and 5 bases, in that order; junction bases with no gene match: 10. The chain's CDR3 is CASSSRSGGMIDTQYF. In DNA form, the CDR3 reads TGTGCCAGCAGTTCCCGCAGCGGGGGGATGATAGATACGCAGTATTTT.

CDR3 region: CASSAPKGLAGATDTQYF. The CDR3 DNA reads as TGTGCCAGCAGCGCACCTAAGGGACTAGCGGGGGCCACAGATACGCAGTATTTT. J is TRBJ2-3 and V is TRBV9, with TRBD2 identical over 14 bases. This CDR3 is built from 18 residues. The germline V gene has CDR1 SGDLS and CDR2 YYNGEE. The V and J ends lost 3 bases and 2 bases, in that order; junction bases with no gene match: 8.

The count of this clone is one. The rearrangement uses TRBV5-1 and TRBJ1-3; TRBD1 aligns across 8 bases. Trimming cost V 5 bases and J 0 bases; bases outside gene matches: 7. The CDR3 covers 16 residues. CDR1 and CDR2 from the germline V gene are SGHRS and YFSETQ. The CDR3 region has the DNA TGCGCCAGCAGTTGGGGACAGGCATTCTCTGGAAACACCATATATTTT. Translation: CASSWGQAFSGNTIYF.

The chain has TRBV6-1 and TRBJ2-7; 10 positions match TRBD1. The CDR3 consists of 15 residues. The V gene's germline CDR1 is MNHNS and CDR2 SASEGT. The V segment lost 3 bases and the J segment 0 bases; nucleotides outside the gene matches: 2. CDR3 bases: TGTGCCAGCAGTGATCGGACAGGGGGCTCCTACGAGCAGTACTTC. This translates into CASSDRTGGSYEQYF.